The 5 T cell receptor beta chains below all came from one sample that was sequenced in a study of T-cell reconstitution after alpha-beta-depleted transplantation in children (TCRdb year 2016). Library construction relied on PCR. Instrument used: Illumina HiSeq 2500. TCR libraries were prepared with molecular barcoding, using unique molecular identifiers to normalize TCRbeta repertoire quantification. TCRdb itself trimmed the public reads at Q25 with fastp, ran MiXCR and retained productive beta chains. Each record represents a unique CDR3 protein, reported with the most common genes and DNA among its rows. A total of fewer than 550,000 distinct CDR3 sequences appear in this sample, 15% to 20% of them only once. The top ten constitute around 28% of the sample. Reading the label with the study, this specimen's treatment or condition is: allogeneic hematopoietic cell transplantation with graft depleted of TCRalphabeta T cells and CD19 B cells.

This specimen was PBMCs, mostly from graft donor cells, taken 360 days after TCRalphabeta/CD19-depleted stem cell transplant. Receptor source: a boy in the first two years of life who had a stem cell transplant for Wiskott-Aldrich syndrome, so the T cells may come from the graft donor.

This clonotype was found a few times. J is TRBJ1-3 and V is TRBV12-3 or TRBV12-4; 9 nucleotides line up with TRBD1. CDR3 length: 17 amino acids. Losses at the gene ends were 5 bases for V and 3 bases for J; bases not matched to a gene: 11. This chain's CDR3 is CASSKTGTGIIGNTIYF. Here the CDR3 DNA reads TGTGCCAGCAGTAAGACCGGGACAGGGATTATTGGAAACACCATATATTTT.

This clonotype was seen more than once but under ten times. V gene TRBV29-1 combines with J gene TRBJ2-5; perhaps TRBD2 as D (6 bases). V was pared by 6 bases and J by 4 bases, with 21 bases between. Germline CDR1 and CDR2: SQVTM and ANQGSEA. This CDR3 spans 15 amino acids. CDR3 sequence reads: CSVTDIRGAGETQYF. CDR3 bases: TGCAGCGTCACCGACATACGGGGAGCGGGAGAGACCCAGTACTTC.

This clonotype has more than one count but fewer than ten. The chain is built from TRBV7-8 and TRBJ2-3; D remains ambiguous. V lost 3 bases and J 2 bases, leaving 12 bases between the germline ends. CDR1 is SGHVS and CDR2 is FQNEAQ in the germline V gene. The CDR3 contains 15 residues. The CDR3 coding sequence is TGTGCCAGCAGCTTCTTCAGGATTCTCACAGATACGCAGTATTTT. Translating it yields CASSFFRILTDTQYF.

The chain is built from TRBV12-3 or TRBV12-4 and TRBJ1-6; the match to TRBD1 covers 9 bases. This CDR3 is 15 amino acids long. J was trimmed by 7 bases and V by 6 bases; bases with no gene match: 7. The CDR3, as DNA: TGTGCCAGCAGATTGACAGGGGGTCGAAATTCACCCCTCCACTTT. Encoded protein: CASRLTGGRNSPLHF.

Details on this clonotype: This may stem from a read error, because a much larger clone lies one nucleotide away. This chain links TRBV6-6 with TRBJ2-5, with D maybe TRBD1 (5 bases). Trimming left V 0 bases short and J 6 bases short, with 5 bases between. CDR3 length equals 12 residues. Germline V gene lookup returns CDR1 MNHNY and CDR2 SVGAGI (reference sequence). CDR3 nucleotides: TGTGCCAGCAGTTACTCGGGGCAGACCCAGTACTTC. This translates into CASSYSGQTQYF.